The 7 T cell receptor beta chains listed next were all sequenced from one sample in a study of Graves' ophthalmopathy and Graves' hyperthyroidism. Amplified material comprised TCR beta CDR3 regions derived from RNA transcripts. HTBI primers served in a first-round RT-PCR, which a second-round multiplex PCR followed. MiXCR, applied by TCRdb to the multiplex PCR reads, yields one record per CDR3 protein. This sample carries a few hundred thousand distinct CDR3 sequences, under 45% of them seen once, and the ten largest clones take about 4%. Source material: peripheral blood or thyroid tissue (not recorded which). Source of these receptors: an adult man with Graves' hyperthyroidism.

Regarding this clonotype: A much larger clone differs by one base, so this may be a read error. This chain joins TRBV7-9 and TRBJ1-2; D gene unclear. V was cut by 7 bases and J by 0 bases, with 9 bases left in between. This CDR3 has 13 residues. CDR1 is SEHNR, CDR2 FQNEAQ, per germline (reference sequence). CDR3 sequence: CASTVFPNYGYTF. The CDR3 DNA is TGTGCCAGCACCGTTTTCCCTAACTATGGCTACACCTTC.

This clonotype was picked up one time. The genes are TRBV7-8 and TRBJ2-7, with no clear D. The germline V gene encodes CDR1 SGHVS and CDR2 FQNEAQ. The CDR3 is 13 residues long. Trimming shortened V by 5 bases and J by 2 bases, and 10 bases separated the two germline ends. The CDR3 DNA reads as TGTGCCAGCAGCGAGACTCTAACCTACGAGCAGTACTTC. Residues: CASSETLTYEQYF.

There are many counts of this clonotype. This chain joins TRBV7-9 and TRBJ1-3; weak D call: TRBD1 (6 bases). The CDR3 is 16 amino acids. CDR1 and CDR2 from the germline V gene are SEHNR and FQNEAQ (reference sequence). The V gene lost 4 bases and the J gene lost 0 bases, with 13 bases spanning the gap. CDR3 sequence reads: CASSWWDTDSGNTIYF. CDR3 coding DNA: TGTGCCAGCAGCTGGTGGGACACCGACTCTGGAAACACCATATATTTT. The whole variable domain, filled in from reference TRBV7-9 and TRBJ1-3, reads DTGVSQNPRHKITKRGQNVTFRCDPISEHNRLYWYRQTLGQGPEFLTYFQNEAQLEKSRLLSDRFSAERPKGSFSTLEIQRTEQGDSAMYLCASSWWDTDSGNTIYFGEGSWLTVV.

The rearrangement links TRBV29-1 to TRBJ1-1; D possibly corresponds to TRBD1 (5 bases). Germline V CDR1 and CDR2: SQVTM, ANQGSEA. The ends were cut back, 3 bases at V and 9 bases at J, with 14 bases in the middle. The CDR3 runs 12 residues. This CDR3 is CSVDSGRLQAFF. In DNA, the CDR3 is TGCAGCGTTGATTCAGGGAGGCTACAAGCTTTCTTT.

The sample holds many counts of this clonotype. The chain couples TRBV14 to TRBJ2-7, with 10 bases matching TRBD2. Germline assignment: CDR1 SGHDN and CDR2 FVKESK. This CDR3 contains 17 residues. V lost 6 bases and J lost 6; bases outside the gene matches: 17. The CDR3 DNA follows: TGTGCCAGCAGTCCCAGGATATCGCTAGCGGGAGTAACCGAGCAGTACTTC. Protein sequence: CASSPRISLAGVTEQYF.

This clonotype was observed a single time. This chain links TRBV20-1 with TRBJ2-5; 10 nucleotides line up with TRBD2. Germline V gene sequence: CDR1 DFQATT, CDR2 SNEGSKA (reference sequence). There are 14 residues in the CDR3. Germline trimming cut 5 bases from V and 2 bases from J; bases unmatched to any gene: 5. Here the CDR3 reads CSASQLAGQETQYF. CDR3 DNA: TGCAGTGCTTCCCAACTAGCGGGGCAAGAGACCCAGTACTTC.

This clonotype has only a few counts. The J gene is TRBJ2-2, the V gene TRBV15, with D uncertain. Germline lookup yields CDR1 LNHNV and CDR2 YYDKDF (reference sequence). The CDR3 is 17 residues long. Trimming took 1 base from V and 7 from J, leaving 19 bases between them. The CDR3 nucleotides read TGTGCCACCAGCAGAGGGGCCGGTACAGCATCTCGCGGGGAGCTGTTTTTT. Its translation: CATSRGAGTASRGELFF.